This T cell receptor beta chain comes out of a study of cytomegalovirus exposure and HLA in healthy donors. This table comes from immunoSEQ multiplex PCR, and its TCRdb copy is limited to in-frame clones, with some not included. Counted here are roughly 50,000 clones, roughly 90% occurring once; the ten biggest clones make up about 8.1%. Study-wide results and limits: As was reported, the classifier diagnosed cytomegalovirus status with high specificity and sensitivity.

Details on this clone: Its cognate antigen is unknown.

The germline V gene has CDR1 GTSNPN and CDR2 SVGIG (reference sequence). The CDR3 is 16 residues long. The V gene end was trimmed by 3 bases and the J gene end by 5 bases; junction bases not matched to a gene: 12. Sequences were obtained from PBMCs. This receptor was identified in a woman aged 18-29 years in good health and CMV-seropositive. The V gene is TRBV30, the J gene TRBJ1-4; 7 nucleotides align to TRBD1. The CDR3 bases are TGTGCCTGGAGGCCCCAGGGGGTTATTCGGAATGAAAAACTGTTTTTT. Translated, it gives CAWRPQGVIRNEKLFF.